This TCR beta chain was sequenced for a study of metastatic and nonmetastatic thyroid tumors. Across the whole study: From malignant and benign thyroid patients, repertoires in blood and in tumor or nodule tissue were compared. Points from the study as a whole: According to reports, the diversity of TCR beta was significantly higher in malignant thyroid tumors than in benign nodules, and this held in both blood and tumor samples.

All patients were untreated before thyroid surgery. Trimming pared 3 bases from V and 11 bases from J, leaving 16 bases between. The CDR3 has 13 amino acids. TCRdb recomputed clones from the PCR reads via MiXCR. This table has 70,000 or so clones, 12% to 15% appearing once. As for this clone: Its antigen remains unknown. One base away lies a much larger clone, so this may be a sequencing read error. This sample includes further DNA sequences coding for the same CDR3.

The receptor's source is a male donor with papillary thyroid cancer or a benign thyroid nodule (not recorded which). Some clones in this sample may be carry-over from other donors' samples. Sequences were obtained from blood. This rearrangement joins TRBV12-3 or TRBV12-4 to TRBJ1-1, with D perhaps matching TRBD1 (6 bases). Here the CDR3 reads CASSFKATGMAFF. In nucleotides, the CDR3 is TGTGCCAGCAGTTTTAAGGCGACAGGTATGGCTTTCTTT.